The TCR beta chain described here comes from a study of identical twins. To note about this clonotype: The antigen remains unidentified.

The CDR3 totals 17 residues. Deletions cut 5 bases from V and 4 bases from J, with 21 bases between. Germline CDR1 is MNHEY and CDR2 is SMNVEV (reference sequence). General study points: An excess of low generation probability was shown by twin-shared out-of-frame alpha sequences. Models underestimated out-of-frame TCR alpha sharing in monozygotic twins.

TCRdb itself ran the 5' RACE reads through MiXCR, one entry per CDR3 protein. The repertoire holds roughly 250,000 distinct CDR3 sequences, with around 15% as singletons. Source material: memory (CD45RO+) T cells sorted from blood. The sequence was collected from a woman aged 18-29 years in good health. This chain joins TRBV27 and TRBJ2-1; tentative D call: TRBD2 (6 bases). DNA for the CDR3: TGTGCCAGCAGTCAGCCTTCGGGCGGGGTACGATACAATGAGCAGTTCTTC. Encoded protein: CASSQPSGGVRYNEQFF.